This T cell receptor (beta chain) is from a study of cytomegalovirus exposure and HLA in healthy donors. V was clipped by 5 bases and J by 5 bases; unmatched bases: 12. CDR1 is SGHNT and CDR2 is YENEEA in the germline V gene. There are 16 residues in the CDR3. Overall study results and limits: What TCR beta sequences reportedly achieved was accurate prediction of HLA-A and HLA-B alleles in most subjects.

A word on this clone: Antigen: not known.

The PCR contained 60 Vbeta and 13 Jbeta primers. Only in-frame clones appear in the TCRdb table, and some are missing; sequencing was by immunoSEQ multiplex PCR. Of some 150,000 clones listed, 70% to 80% are singletons. Source material: PBMCs. The receptor was isolated from a man younger than 30 in good health and CMV-seronegative. The genes are TRBV11-3 and TRBJ2-1; 7 bases are a match to TRBD2. The CDR3 bases are TGTGCCAGCAGCCCCCCAATGGGAGCGGGGAACAATGAGCAGTTCTTC. Translating it yields CASSPPMGAGNNEQFF.